This TCR beta chain was recovered during a study of TIL therapy for anti-PD-1-resistant metastatic lung cancer (dated by TCRdb to about 2021). Broadly, across the study: A median age of about 59 years (range about 35-85) and a median tumor PD-L1 proportion score of 6% were recorded among enrolled patients. The cohort was predominantly lung adenocarcinoma, with four EGFR-mutant and two ALK-rearranged tumors, and half of patients were current or former smokers. Tumor and peripheral blood T cell receptor beta sequencing was used to track clonotypes across tumor, expanded TIL product and serial blood samples. Across the cohort, whole-exome sequencing showed a median non-synonymous tumor mutation burden of approximately 1.5 mutations per megabase.

Paper-wide results and their limitations: High clonal turnover was observed in TIL culture, with many enriched product clones not detected in the baseline tumor, which suggested clonal contraction rather than faithful expansion. Compared with baseline intratumoral T cells, expanded TIL cultures were more clonal and less diverse (median clonality roughly 6.5% vs 31%, p < 0.0001). The study protocol defined all tumor marker inferences as exploratory. Because the cohort was highly selected, with more treatment-naive, never-smoker and oncogene-addicted patients than is typical, generalizability is limited.

This specimen's time point label, interpreted: pre-treatment sample, taken before nivolumab and TIL therapy. Excised metastases, mostly pleural nodules or supraclavicular lymph nodes, were used as baseline tumor samples and were taken from the same resection from which TIL were grown. Tumors were collected before any PD-1/PD-L1 blockade, after which patients were given nivolumab, and patients who progressed were given lymphodepletion, an infusion of expanded TIL and IL-2. Adults with stage 4 NSCLC were enrolled from late 2017 to January 2020 in a dual-center phase I trial. The samples were obtained from a phase I trial that was single-arm and open-label and tested tumor-infiltrating lymphocyte therapy combined with nivolumab in advanced non-small cell lung cancer. For each resected tumor, portions were snap-frozen in liquid nitrogen and kept at -80 degrees C. Using laser-capture macrodissection, tumor regions of interest were selected on H&E sections, then pulverized into roughly 15 mg aliquots and extracted using Qiagen Allprep kits.

TCR beta CDR3 regions were amplified from genomic DNA with the immunoSEQ v3 hsTCRB kit using bias-controlled multiplex PCR. An Illumina NextSeq 500 was used to sequence the TCR libraries, reaching approximately 2.1 million read pairs at survey level or roughly 5-6.5 million at deep level. On the authors' methods: V, D and J genes were assigned, non-productive sequences were removed, and clonality was reported by immunoSEQ Analyzer software. Repertoires of infused TIL and blood were compared using productive Simpson clonality and the Morisita overlap index of productive TRB rearrangements. TCRdb provides this immuneACCESS table in a form limited to in-frame rearrangements. Some clones are lacking; in checked studies, under half of them reflect an unresolved V gene, and why the rest are absent is not known. V, J and clone size reflect that table, while D and trimming were determined from the DNA. A total of 45,000 to 50,000 clones appear in this sample, 71% of them only once. The ten largest clonotypes hold about 6% of the sample.

V gives up 4 bases and J gives up 6 bases, and the segment between their germline ends measures 16 bases. The CDR3 starts with the cysteine, ends with the phenylalanine, and has 15 residues. The DNA shown is the 45-base CDR3, in frame from base 1. For CDR1 and CDR2, the germline V gene lists SNHLY and FYNNEI. Turning to this clone: This receptor's antigen is unknown. No much larger clonotype is one base removed from it; base qualities were not supplied.

The rearranged segments are TRBV2 and TRBJ2-4; a tentative D match to TRBD1 spans 7 bases. The source of this sequence is a person aged 25 to 80 with non-small cell lung cancer. The sequenced sample was tumor tissue, obtained at baseline. The CDR3 sequence is CASSGLRQGGNIQYF. The nucleotide sequence reads TGTGCCAGCAGTGGGTTGAGACAGGGAGGAAACATTCAGTACTTC.